The 5 T cell receptor beta chains presented below share a single source sample, sequenced in a study of T-cell memory formation after mild COVID-19. TCRdb redid the calling of the 5' RACE reads with MiXCR, one entry per CDR3 protein. Altogether fewer than 95,000 distinct CDR3 sequences are present, less than 15% being singletons, with the ten largest covering 27%. The specimen sequenced was PBMCs or a T cell subset sorted from them (not recorded which). The receptors originated from an adult woman who had mild COVID-19 (a few samples of this study predate the infection). Cell type and time point are not known.

There are many counts of this clonotype. The chain is built from TRBV29-1 and TRBJ2-7, with D hard to call. The germline V gene has CDR1 SQVTM and CDR2 ANQGSEA. This CDR3 contains 10 residues. V lost 1 base, J lost 5 bases, and 3 bases lay in between. The chain's CDR3 is CSVEADEQYF. DNA of the CDR3: TGCAGCGTTGAAGCCGACGAGCAGTACTTC.

V is TRBV27 and J is TRBJ2-3; the match to TRBD2 covers 11 bases. The CDR3 loop spans 15 amino acids. Looked up from germline, CDR1 is MNHEY and CDR2 is SMNVEV (reference sequence). The V segment lost 6 bases and the J segment 4 bases; nucleotides outside the gene matches: 6. The CDR3 reads CASRTSGSLADTQYF. CDR3 sequence (DNA): TGTGCCAGCAGAACTAGCGGGAGTCTCGCAGATACGCAGTATTTT.

The rearrangement uses TRBV4-3 and TRBJ2-5, with D perhaps being TRBD1 or TRBD2 (5 bases each). CDR3 length: 16 residues. CDR1 is LGHNA and CDR2 is YSLEER in the germline V gene. Trimming cost V 0 bases and J 5 bases, with 16 bases left between them. Here the CDR3 DNA reads TGCGCCAGCAGCCAAGATGGTCGGGGCAGGGAGGAGACCCAGTACTTC. Translated, it gives CASSQDGRGREETQYF.

The rearrangement links TRBV7-9 to TRBJ2-1; tentative D call: TRBD2 (5 bases). The CDR3 runs to 14 residues. Germline V lookup: CDR1 SEHNR, CDR2 FQNEAQ (reference sequence). V dropped 5 bases and J dropped 5 bases, with 13 bases sitting between them. Here the CDR3 DNA reads TGTGCCAGCAGCGGCGGAGGAACGCACAATGAGCAGTTCTTC. Its translation is CASSGGGTHNEQFF.

V usage is TRBV4-3 and J usage is TRBJ2-1; 9 nucleotides align to TRBD2. The V gene's germline CDR1 is LGHNA and CDR2 YSLEER. Trimming at V came to 1 base and at J to 5 bases, leaving 9 bases not matched to a gene. The CDR3 sequence is 17 residues long. This CDR3 reads CASSQVLAGGLDNEQFF. The CDR3 DNA is TGCGCCAGCAGCCAAGTACTAGCGGGCGGCCTCGACAATGAGCAGTTCTTC.